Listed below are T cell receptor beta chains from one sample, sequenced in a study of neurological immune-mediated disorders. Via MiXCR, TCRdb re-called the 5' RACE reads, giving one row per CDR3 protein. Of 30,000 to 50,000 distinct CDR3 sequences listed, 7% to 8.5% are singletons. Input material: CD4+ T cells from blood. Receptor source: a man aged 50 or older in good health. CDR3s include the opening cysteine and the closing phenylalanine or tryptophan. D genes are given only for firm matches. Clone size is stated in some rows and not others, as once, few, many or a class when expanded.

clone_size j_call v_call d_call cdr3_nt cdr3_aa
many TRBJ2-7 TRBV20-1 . TGCAGTGCTATGATTGCGGGCCCGGCCTCCTACGAGCAGTACTTC CSAMIAGPASYEQYF
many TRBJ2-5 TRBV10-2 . TGCGCCAGCAGAAGTCTCCCGGGCGAGACCCAGTACTTC CASRSLPGETQYF
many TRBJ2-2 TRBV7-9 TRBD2 TGTGCCAGCCTCAAATCGGCGAGCGGGAGCAGGGAGCTGTTTTTT CASLKSASGSRELFF
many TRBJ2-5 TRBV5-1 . TGCGCCAGCAGCCTCAAACAAGAGACCCAGTACTTC CASSLKQETQYF
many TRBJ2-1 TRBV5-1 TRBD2 TGCGCCAGCAGCTTGGTGGGCGGGAGGGCCCAATACAATGAGCAGTTCTTC CASSLVGGRAQYNEQFF
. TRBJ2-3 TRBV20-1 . TGCAGTGCTTCTCCGGGACACCTCACAGATACGCAGTATTTT CSASPGHLTDTQYF
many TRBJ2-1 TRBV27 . TGTGCCAGCTCTCTGAATAGGGGGAGGAAGGGTGAGCAGTTCTTC CASSLNRGRKGEQFF
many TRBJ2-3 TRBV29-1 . TGCAGCGTCCCCGGGGGACAAGTACGCGAATTT CSVPGGQVREF
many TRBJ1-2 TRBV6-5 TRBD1 TGTGCCAGCAGTTATTTGACAGGGGTTGGCTATGGCTACACCTTC CASSYLTGVGYGYTF
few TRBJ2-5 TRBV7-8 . TGTGCCAGCAGCAGCAGGGGAATGGAGACCCAGTACTTC CASSSRGMETQYF
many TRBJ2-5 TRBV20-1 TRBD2 TGCAGTGCTATTAGCGGGGACAAAGAGACCCAGTACTTC CSAISGDKETQYF
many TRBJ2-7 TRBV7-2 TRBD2 TGTGCCAGCAGCTCCGCGGGACTATCAGGCGAGCAGTACTTC CASSSAGLSGEQYF
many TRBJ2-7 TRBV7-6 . TGTGCCAGCAGCTTGAGCTCTGGGGGGCCCAGCGAGCAGTACTTC CASSLSSGGPSEQYF
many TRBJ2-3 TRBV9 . TGTGCCAGCAGCATTCTAACGGGCACAGATACGCAGTATTTT CASSILTGTDTQYF
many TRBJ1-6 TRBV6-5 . TGTGCCAGCAGTTACAAGCGGGGGTATAATTCACCCCTCCACTTT CASSYKRGYNSPLHF
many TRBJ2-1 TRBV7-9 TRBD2 TGTGCCAGCAGCCCATCCGGGACTAGCGGGAGGGCCATGGCGGTAAGCTACAATGAGCAGTTCTTC CASSPSGTSGRAMAVSYNEQFF
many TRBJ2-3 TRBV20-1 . TGCAGTGCTAGAGCATACCAGAGGCAGATAACTAGCACAGATACGCAGTATTTT CSARAYQRQITSTDTQYF
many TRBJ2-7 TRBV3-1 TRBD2 TGTGCCAGCAGCCACCTCTCTACTAGCGGGAGATCCGAGCAGTACTTC CASSHLSTSGRSEQYF
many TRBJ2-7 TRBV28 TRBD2 TGTGCCAGCAGCTCCCGGACTAGCAACGAGCAGTACTTC CASSSRTSNEQYF
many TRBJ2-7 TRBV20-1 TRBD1 TGCAGTGCTAGGGACAGGGGTTACGAGCAGTACTTC CSARDRGYEQYF
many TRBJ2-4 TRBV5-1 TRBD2 TGCGCCAGCAGCTTGGAAGTAGCGGGAGTTGACAAAAACATTCAGTACTTC CASSLEVAGVDKNIQYF
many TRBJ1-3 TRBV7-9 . TGTGCCAGCAGCTTAGGTTCTGGAAACACCATATATTTT CASSLGSGNTIYF
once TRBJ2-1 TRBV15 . TGTGCCACCCCTCGGTCCAGGGACAATGAGCAGTTCTTC CATPRSRDNEQFF
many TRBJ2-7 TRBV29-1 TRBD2 TGCAGCGCCGTAGCGGGAGGTGTCTACGAGCAGTACTTC CSAVAGGVYEQYF
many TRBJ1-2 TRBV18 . TGTGCCAGCTCCGGGAGAACGAACTATGGCTACACCTTC CASSGRTNYGYTF
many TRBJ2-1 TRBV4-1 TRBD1 TGCGCCAGCGAAGGCGGGACAGGGGCCAATGAGCAGTTCTTC CASEGGTGANEQFF
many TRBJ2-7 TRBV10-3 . TGTGCCATCAGTGACCTAACCGGGACGACCAGCTACGAGCAGTACTTC CAISDLTGTTSYEQYF
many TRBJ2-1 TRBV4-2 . TGTGCCAGCAGCCAGTCGGGGGCGAACAATGAGCAGTTCTTC CASSQSGANNEQFF
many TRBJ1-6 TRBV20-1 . TGCAGTGCCCCTTCTTCGGGGGACGGTTCACCCCTCCACTTT CSAPSSGDGSPLHF
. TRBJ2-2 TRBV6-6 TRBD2 TGTGCCAGCACCGGGCCTAGCGGTGCCCGGGCCATTAACACCGGGGAGCTGTTTTTT CASTGPSGARAINTGELFF
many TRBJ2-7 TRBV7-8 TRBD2 TGTGCCAGCAGCTCGGCGGGGGGAAACTACGAGCAGTACTTC CASSSAGGNYEQYF
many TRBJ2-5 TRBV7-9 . TGTGCCAGCAGTAAAATGGGGGCCTCGGAGACCCAGTACTTC CASSKMGASETQYF
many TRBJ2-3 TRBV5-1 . TGCGCCAGCAGCTTGGGCGGACTCACAGATACGCAGTATTTT CASSLGGLTDTQYF
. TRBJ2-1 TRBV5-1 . TGCGCCAGCAGCTTCGGGCAGCAATACAATGAGCAGTTCTTC CASSFGQQYNEQFF
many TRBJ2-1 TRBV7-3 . TGTGCCAGCAGCCCCCCCGGGCGGGAACATGAGCAGTTCTTC CASSPPGREHEQFF
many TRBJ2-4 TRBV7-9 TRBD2 TGTGCCAGCAGCCTAGGGAGGGTTTCGGCCAAAAACATTCAGTACTTC CASSLGRVSAKNIQYF
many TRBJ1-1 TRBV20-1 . TGCAGTGCTAGCGGGGGAGCGAACACTGAAGCTTTCTTT CSASGGANTEAFF
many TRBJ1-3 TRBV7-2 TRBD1 TGTGCCAGCAGCTCGGACAGGGGCTCTGGAAACACCATATATTTT CASSSDRGSGNTIYF
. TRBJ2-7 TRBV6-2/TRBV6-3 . TGTGCCAGCAGTTACCAGGACAGTCACTACGAGCAGTACTTC CASSYQDSHYEQYF
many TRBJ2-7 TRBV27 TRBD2 TGTGCCAGCAGTGCGAAAACCGGGACTAGCGGAGCCTACGAGCAGTACTTC CASSAKTGTSGAYEQYF
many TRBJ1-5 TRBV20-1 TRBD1 TGCAGTGCTTCCCCGGCAGGGGGAGCCAGTCAGCCCCAGCATTTT CSASPAGGASQPQHF
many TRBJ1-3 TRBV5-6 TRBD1 TGTGCCAGCAGCCCGACAGGGGGAGAAGGAAACACCATATATTTT CASSPTGGEGNTIYF
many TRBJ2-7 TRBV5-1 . TGCGCCAGCAGCTTGGGCCAGGTCTCCTACGAGCAGTACTTC CASSLGQVSYEQYF
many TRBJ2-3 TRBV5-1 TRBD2 TGCGCCAGCAGCTTGGCCGGGGGGAGAGCAGATACGCAGTATTTT CASSLAGGRADTQYF
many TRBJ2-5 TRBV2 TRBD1 TGTGCCAGCAGTTACAGGGGATCGCTTCAAGAGACCCAGTACTTC CASSYRGSLQETQYF
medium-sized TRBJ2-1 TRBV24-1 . TGTGCCACCAGTGACCCCGTTACTTTCGGACCGCAGTTCTTC CATSDPVTFGPQFF
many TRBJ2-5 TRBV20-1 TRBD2 TGCAGTGCCCGACGAATGACTAGCGGATCCCAAGAGACCCAGTACTTC CSARRMTSGSQETQYF
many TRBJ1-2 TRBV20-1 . TGCAGTGCTCGGGCCGCCGGGTCCCGGGCTAACTATGGCTACACCTTC CSARAAGSRANYGYTF
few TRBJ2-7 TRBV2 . TGTGCCAGCAGCGGACCCGGGCGCCCCGAGCAGTACTTC CASSGPGRPEQYF
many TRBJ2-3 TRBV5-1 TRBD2 TGCGCCAGCAGCGTAACTAGCGGGAGGAAGGTAGATACGCAGTATTTT CASSVTSGRKVDTQYF
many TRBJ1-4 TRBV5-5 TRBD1 TGTGCCAGCAGCTTCGTTACAGGGGGTTCTGGTGAAAAACTGTTTTTT CASSFVTGGSGEKLFF
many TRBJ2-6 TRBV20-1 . TGCAGTGCTAGATCAGGTAGCACTGGGGCCAACGTCCTGACTTTC CSARSGSTGANVLTF
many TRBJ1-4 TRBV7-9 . TGTGCCAGCAGCCTCGACAGGATAGTTAATGAAAAACTGTTTTTT CASSLDRIVNEKLFF
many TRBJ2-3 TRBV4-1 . TGCGCCAGCAGCCAAGCTGCGCGAGGGGAACTGTATACGCAGTATTTT CASSQAARGELYTQYF
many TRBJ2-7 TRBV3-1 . TGTGCCAGCAGCCAAGGACTCCGGGCCAACCTCTACGAGCAGTACTTC CASSQGLRANLYEQYF